A selection of T cell receptor beta chains follows, all from one sample in a study of T cells in Graves' hyperthyroidism and ophthalmopathy. A single record per CDR3 protein comes from TCRdb applying MiXCR to the multiplex PCR reads. The sample lists 400,000 to 500,000 distinct CDR3 sequences, about 15% occurring once. Source material: blood. These receptors all stem from a man in his late teens or twenties with Graves' ophthalmopathy. CDR3s include the opening cysteine and the closing phenylalanine or tryptophan. Fields, in order: V gene, J gene, clone size, D gene, CDR3 DNA, CDR3 protein. The D gene is left open where the match is weak. Size tells how often a clone was seen (once, few, many) or the class of an expanded clone, and some rows leave it out.

V gene: TRBV6-1; J gene: TRBJ2-1; clone size: many; D gene: NA; CDR3 DNA: TGTGCCAGCAGTGAAGAGGCGCACAATGAGCAGTTCTTC; CDR3 protein: CASSEEAHNEQFF
V gene: TRBV7-3; J gene: TRBJ2-2; clone size: few; D gene: TRBD1; CDR3 DNA: TGTGCCAGCAGCTTAGGACCACAGGGGATGGACACCGGGGAGCTGTTTTTT; CDR3 protein: CASSLGPQGMDTGELFF
V gene: TRBV2; J gene: TRBJ2-4; clone size: NA; D gene: NA; CDR3 DNA: TGTGCCAGCTCAAGTGGAACAGCCAAAAACATTCAGTACTTC; CDR3 protein: CASSSGTAKNIQYF
V gene: TRBV7-9; J gene: TRBJ2-7; clone size: few; D gene: NA; CDR3 DNA: TGTGCCAGCAGCTTAGAGCCCCTACTAGAATCGGGCGAGCAGTACTTC; CDR3 protein: CASSLEPLLESGEQYF
V gene: TRBV10-1; J gene: TRBJ1-3; clone size: few; D gene: NA; CDR3 DNA: TGCGCCAGCAAAGGACCTGGAAACACCATATATTTT; CDR3 protein: CASKGPGNTIYF
V gene: TRBV27; J gene: TRBJ1-5; clone size: many; D gene: NA; CDR3 DNA: TGTGCCAGCAGTTTACAGGCCCGAGGGAGCAATCAGCCCCAGCATTTT; CDR3 protein: CASSLQARGSNQPQHF
V gene: TRBV5-6; J gene: TRBJ2-7; clone size: many; D gene: TRBD1; CDR3 DNA: TGTGCCAGCAGCCCGCCAGGCCAGGGGGTCCACGAGCAGTACTTC; CDR3 protein: CASSPPGQGVHEQYF
V gene: TRBV10-3; J gene: TRBJ1-4; clone size: NA; D gene: TRBD1; CDR3 DNA: TGTGCCATCAGTGACGGGACAGAGAATGAAAAACTGTTTTTT; CDR3 protein: CAISDGTENEKLFF
V gene: TRBV5-5; J gene: TRBJ2-5; clone size: many; D gene: TRBD1; CDR3 DNA: TGTGCCAGCAGCTCAGGACAGGGCGGAGGGGAGACCCAGTACTTC; CDR3 protein: CASSSGQGGGETQYF
V gene: TRBV7-6; J gene: TRBJ1-3; clone size: NA; D gene: TRBD1; CDR3 DNA: TGTGCCAGCAGCTGGGGACAGGGGGACACCATATATTTT; CDR3 protein: CASSWGQGDTIYF
V gene: TRBV19; J gene: TRBJ2-4; clone size: NA; D gene: NA; CDR3 DNA: TGTGCCAGTAGTATGCCAGGCCAAAACATTCAGTACTTC; CDR3 protein: CASSMPGQNIQYF
V gene: TRBV20-1; J gene: TRBJ2-2; clone size: many; D gene: TRBD2; CDR3 DNA: TGCAGTGCTAGATCGACTAGCTCGAACACCGGGGAGCTGTTTTTT; CDR3 protein: CSARSTSSNTGELFF